This is a list of T cell receptor beta chains from one sample in a study of human T cells and chemical hapten exposure. MiXCR, run by TCRdb on the RACE reads, gives a single entry per CDR3 protein. This sample yields about 100,000 distinct CDR3 sequences, of which 10% are seen a single time; 2.2% belongs to the top ten. The sequenced sample was whole blood, obtained in connection with sensitization to the hapten diphenylcyclopropenone (DPC). The receptors here all came from a man aged 40-50 years with alopecia areata. Some clones in this sample may be carry-over from other donors' samples. Both conserved end residues are part of each CDR3. Each record gives: V gene, CDR3 protein.

>TRBV13
CASTNPGEDTQYF
>TRBV28
CAISRGNQPQHF
>TRBV20-1
CSARGWTPTADTQYF
>TRBV11-2
CASSLDAGGTQYF
>TRBV12-3/TRBV12-4
CASRSQGTEQYF
>TRBV29-1
CSVDGRSGRTTDTQYF
>TRBV3-1
CASSTRLAGGLEETQYF
>TRBV6-1
CASSEGPQANEQFF
>TRBV20-1
CSARDLQGAMNTEAFF
>TRBV7-2
CASSFLEDQPQHF
>TRBV21-1
CASSKLHFAGGPWETQYF
>TRBV6-1
CASSQFSGTGVKIQYF
>TRBV7-2
CASSQERTDTQYF
>TRBV14
CASSQFRNTEAFF
>TRBV11-2
CASSLGSRQNYNSPLHF
>TRBV7-9
CASSFDSGGYGYTF
>TRBV6-5
CASRDRGRETQYF
>TRBV29-1
CSVEQLNTEAFF
>TRBV30
CASNRQGADTQYF
>TRBV29-1
CSVAAVFSSYNEQFF
>TRBV10-3
CAITAGLAGGQRSTDTQYF
>TRBV3-1
CASSQGQGIHQPQHF
>TRBV7-8
CASSEVLRTGGRGVLTF
>TRBV4-3
CASSLGLGVSGRADTQYF
>TRBV7-2
CASSGRAGGYTF
>TRBV3-1
CASSQDSVGDINEKLFF
>TRBV12-3/TRBV12-4
CASRSEGGTDTQYF
>TRBV20-1
CSASRASGNTIYF
>TRBV6-2/TRBV6-3
CASTGVGANVLTF
>TRBV4-1
CASSQDQGHSNEKLFF
>TRBV20-1
CSARVGTSGRGSTDTQYF
>TRBV5-6
CASSLFTEAFF
>TRBV27
CARIWGGSPEAFF
>TRBV18
CASSRQGLNTEAFF
>TRBV11-1
CASSLEGTAKTF
>TRBV6-6
CASRQGAADTQYF
>TRBV2
CASRGFGQGPTDTQYF
>TRBV15
CATSPTGTNSPLHF
>TRBV12-3/TRBV12-4
CASSLWGRGPYEQYF
>TRBV24-1
CATKGGSNYNEQFF
>TRBV13
CASSTPDRVRGQETQYF
>TRBV3-1
CASSQDFQRGQETQYF
>TRBV4-3
CASSQDTSESTQYF
>TRBV11-2
CASSLGRGQTKQFQFF
>TRBV6-1
CASSERTSGLYNEQFF
>TRBV28
CASSFDRARSEAFF
>TRBV20-1
CSAETGGISPLHF
>TRBV28
CASRVSSGELFF
>TRBV27
CARPGQGPYGYTF
>TRBV12-3/TRBV12-4
CASSSGTSGDFTDTQYF
>TRBV5-1
CASSLVASDEQFF
>TRBV7-2
CASSFLMGLNYEQYF